The source of this T cell receptor (beta chain) is a study of T cell changes during pregnancy in multiple sclerosis. Here immunoSEQ multiplex PCR was the method, and the copy in TCRdb shows in-frame clones only, minus some. The repertoire includes approximately 51,000 clones, approximately 94% of them detected once, and around 0.58% sits in the top ten. This CDR3 region has 13 residues. Looked up from germline, CDR1 is SGHDT and CDR2 is YYEEEE. Deletions cut 0 bases from V and 2 bases from J, with 3 bases between. This chain joins TRBV5-6 and TRBJ1-5; D not certain. This TCR came from a female donor with multiple sclerosis, enrolled in a pregnancy study. Source: CD4+ T cells from peripheral blood mononuclear cells, taken in the second trimester of pregnancy. Written as DNA, the CDR3 is TGTGCCAGCAGCTTGGTAGGCAATCAGCCCCAGCATTTT. Translated, it gives CASSLVGNQPQHF.